A selection of T cell receptor beta chains follows, all from one sample in a study of CD8 T cells in Susac syndrome. TCRdb processed the immunoSEQ multiplex PCR reads anew with MiXCR; each CDR3 protein has one entry. The sample contains 85,000 to 120,000 distinct CDR3 sequences, 94% of which appear only once. Material: CD8+ T cells from PBMCs. Receptors were obtained from a human donor with Susac syndrome. Both conserved end residues are part of each CDR3. D genes are given only for firm matches. A row's size may be missing; if present it is once, few, many or a size class.

j_gene | d_gene | v_gene | abundance | CDR3nt | CDR3aa
TRBJ1-1 | TRBD1 | TRBV29-1 | . | TGCAGCGTTGCGGGCCTACAGGGGACGGGCACTGAAGCTTTCTTT | CSVAGLQGTGTEAFF
TRBJ2-5 | . | TRBV6-6 | . | TGTGCCAGCACCCAACAACCAAGGCTCCAAGAGACCCAGTACTTC | CASTQQPRLQETQYF
TRBJ1-2 | . | TRBV29-1 | . | TGCAGCGCCTCTGGGGGGGGAAGCAATGGCTACACCTTC | CSASGGGSNGYTF
TRBJ1-1 | TRBD1 | TRBV25-1 | . | TGTGCCAGCGGACAGGCCCTGGGCACTGAAGCTTTCTTT | CASGQALGTEAFF
TRBJ2-6 | TRBD2 | TRBV9 | . | TGTGCCAGCAGCGAGAGTAGCGGGGCCGGAGGGGCCAACGTCCTGACTTTC | CASSESSGAGGANVLTF
TRBJ2-2 | TRBD2 | TRBV2 | . | TGTGCCAGCAATCCCTCGCGGCTAGCGGCCACCGGGGAGCTGTTTTTT | CASNPSRLAATGELFF
TRBJ2-1 | . | TRBV24-1 | . | TGTGCCACCAGTGATGCAGGGGGGACCTACAATGAGCAGTTCTTC | CATSDAGGTYNEQFF
TRBJ1-1 | . | TRBV7-9 | . | TGTGCCGGACGGGAGGGTGAGACTGAAGCTTTCTTT | CAGREGETEAFF
TRBJ2-1 | . | TRBV9 | once | TGTGCCAGCAGCGGACCCGGGGCGTTCAATGAGCAGTTCTTC | CASSGPGAFNEQFF
TRBJ2-7 | TRBD1 | TRBV11-1 | . | TGTGCCAGCAGTATCGAGACAGGGGCCTACGAGCAGTACTTC | CASSIETGAYEQYF
TRBJ2-7 | . | TRBV29-1 | . | TGCAGCGCTACGTGGACGGATTCCTACGAGCAGTACTTC | CSATWTDSYEQYF
TRBJ2-2 | TRBD1 | TRBV7-9 | . | TGTGCCAGCAGCCAGAATGAGGGGGCCTCGAGTGGCACCGGGGAGCTGTTTTTT | CASSQNEGASSGTGELFF
TRBJ2-1 | TRBD2 | TRBV7-6 | . | TGTGCCAGCACTAGCGGGTCCCCCAATGAGCAGTTCTTC | CASTSGSPNEQFF
TRBJ1-1 | . | TRBV9 | . | TGTGCCAGCAGCGTAGGCAGGGGTGGAGGCACTGAAGCTTTCTTT | CASSVGRGGGTEAFF
TRBJ2-3 | . | TRBV9 | . | TGTGCCAGCAGCCCTTCCTTCCGAGATACGCAGTATTTT | CASSPSFRDTQYF
TRBJ1-5 | . | TRBV4-1 | . | TGCGCCAGCAGCCAAGGGATGGGTAGCAATCAGCCCCAGCATTTT | CASSQGMGSNQPQHF
TRBJ1-4 | . | TRBV9 | . | TGTGCCAGCGGGGGCGACAGGGAAAAACTGTTTTTT | CASGGDREKLFF
TRBJ1-1 | . | TRBV29-1 | . | TGCAGCGGACAGGTTAACACTGAAGCTTTCTTT | CSGQVNTEAFF
TRBJ1-2 | . | TRBV20-1 | . | TGCAGTGTGCCCGGGGGCAAGAATGGCTACACCTTC | CSVPGGKNGYTF
TRBJ2-7 | . | TRBV20-1 | . | TGCAGTGCTAGAGATCCCGTGGTGACAAACGAGCAGTACTTC | CSARDPVVTNEQYF
TRBJ2-2 | . | TRBV29-1 | . | TGCAGCGCCGACAGAAACACCGGGGAGCTGTTTTTT | CSADRNTGELFF
TRBJ2-1 | . | TRBV5-1 | . | TGCGCCAGCAGCTTGGAAGGAGTGGAGCAGTTCTTC | CASSLEGVEQFF
TRBJ2-5 | . | TRBV10-3 | once | TGTGCCATCAGTGAGGAAGGGAACGGAGAGACCCAGTACTTC | CAISEEGNGETQYF